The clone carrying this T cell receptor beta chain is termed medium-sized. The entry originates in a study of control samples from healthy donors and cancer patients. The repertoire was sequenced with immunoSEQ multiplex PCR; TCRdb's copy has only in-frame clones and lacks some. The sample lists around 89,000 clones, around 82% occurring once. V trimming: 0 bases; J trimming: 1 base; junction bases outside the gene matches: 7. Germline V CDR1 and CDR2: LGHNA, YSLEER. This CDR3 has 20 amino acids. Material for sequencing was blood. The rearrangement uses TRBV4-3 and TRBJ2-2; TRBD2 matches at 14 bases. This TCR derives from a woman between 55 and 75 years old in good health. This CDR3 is CASSQEWTSGGLLNTGELFF. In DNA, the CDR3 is TGCGCCAGCAGCCAAGAGTGGACTAGCGGGGGGTTACTGAACACCGGGGAGCTGTTTTTT.